The clone carrying this T cell receptor beta chain was counted between two and nine times. Its target is not known. As to time point: sample taken at primary tumor resection. Whole RNA obtained from tumor, nontumor lung or frozen PBMC underwent sequencing without sorting. In the library, each TCR cDNA molecule bore its own unique molecular identifier. TCRdb re-called the 5' RACE reads with MiXCR, one entry per CDR3 protein. The data show tens of thousands of distinct CDR3 sequences, with approximately 4.4% seen just once and 6.5% to 9% held by the top ten. This CDR3 has 14 amino acids. Per germline, CDR1 SEHNR and CDR2 FQNEAQ (reference sequence). The V end was cut by 5 bases, the J end by 5 bases, with 13 bases between. The data originate from a study of spatial heterogeneity in lung cancer. Across the study: Consistently, beta-chain sequences turned up in larger numbers than alpha-chain sequences did. The average count in raw reads for each unique TCR and UMI combination exceeded eight appearances.

Points from the study as a whole: Among blood samples, ubiquitous expanded tumor TCRs appeared more at resection than at follow-up.

The source was PBMCs, collected at surgery. This sequence originates from a male donor with early-stage non-small cell lung cancer. The chain recombines TRBV7-9 with TRBJ1-5; D possibly corresponds to TRBD1 (6 bases). CDR3 sequence (DNA): TGTGCCAGCAGCCCGCAGGGACAACATCAGCCCCAGCATTTT. Translated: CASSPQGQHQPQHF.